This T cell receptor (beta chain) was sequenced for a study of radiation and T cells in renal cell carcinoma. General study results and limits: Without pretreatment biopsies, baseline tumor clonotype presence was undetermined.

Time point denoted: blood 4 weeks post-SBRT, at nephrectomy. Described treatment: 15 Gy SBRT to primary tumor, nephrectomy 4 weeks later. Nephrectomy followed 15 Gy stereotactic body radiation by 4 weeks. Radiation-treated patients gave blood at baseline, week 2 and week 4. The patient's renal cell carcinoma had clear cell pathology. Concerning this clone: Antigen unknown.

Assay used: immunoSEQ multiplex PCR; TCRdb lists only in-frame clones, some missing. The repertoire holds roughly 90,000 clones, around four fifths seen once, with just under 9.5% in the top ten. This CDR3 contains 14 residues. V lost 8 bases, J lost 5 bases, and 6 bases stayed unmatched. Germline loops: CDR1 SNHLY, CDR2 FYNNEI. Here the sequenced sample was blood, taken from a patient whose treatment included radiotherapy and nephrectomy. This clonotype was sampled from a man between 50 and 59 years old with renal cell carcinoma. The rearrangement links TRBV2 to TRBJ1-5; 10 bases map to TRBD1. The CDR3 DNA reads as TGTGCCAGCGGGGGGACAGGGGAACATCAGCCCCAGCATTTT. Translated, it gives CASGGTGEHQPQHF.